These 4 T cell receptor beta chains were all obtained from the same sample, sequenced in a study of identical twins. MiXCR was run by TCRdb on the 5' RACE reads, yielding one entry per CDR3 protein. The repertoire consists of hundreds of thousands of distinct CDR3 sequences, with around 6.1% occurring once and the leading ten covering about 2%. The sample comprised naive T cells sorted from blood. The receptor source for this set is a man between 18 and 29 years old in good health.

This clonotype occurred a few times. The rearrangement joins TRBV25-1 to TRBJ2-3; no reliable D call. CDR3 length: 13 amino acids. The germline V gene encodes CDR1 MGHDK and CDR2 SYGVNS. Trimming removed 3 bases from V and 6 bases from J, with 10 bases in between. CDR3 sequence: CASSDRWWDTQYF. CDR3 nucleotide sequence: TGTGCCAGCAGTGACAGGTGGTGGGATACGCAGTATTTT.

This clonotype occurred many times. The chain couples TRBV12-3 or TRBV12-4 to TRBJ1-5; D remains ambiguous. V was trimmed by 5 bases and J by 2 bases, leaving 10 bases between them. The CDR3 runs to 14 residues. The CDR3 sequence: CASSPSSGNQPQHF. The CDR3 DNA follows: TGTGCCAGCAGTCCCAGTTCGGGCAATCAGCCCCAGCATTTT.

Ten or more counts support this clonotype. Because the CDR3's place on the DNA is in doubt, the DNA is left out and the CDR3 is given as listed by TCRdb. The chain joins TRBV5-1 to TRBJ1-1. The germline V gene has CDR1 SGHRS and CDR2 YFSETQ. The CDR3 length is 11 residues, termini included. The CDR3 loop is CASILESEAFF.

This clonotype was seen ten or more times. This chain joins TRBV7-7 and TRBJ2-1, with 8 bases aligning to TRBD1. Germline V gene lookup returns CDR1 SSHAT and CDR2 FNYEAQ (reference sequence). V shed 1 base, J shed 1 base, and the junction held 3 bases outside the gene matches. This CDR3 comprises 16 residues. CDR3 sequence (DNA): TGTGCCAGCAGCTTAGGCAGGGGGCCTTCCTACAATGAGCAGTTCTTC. Its translation: CASSLGRGPSYNEQFF.